The 5 T cell receptor beta chains in this list originate from one sample, sequenced in a study of blood T cell repertoires in COVID-19. Here immunoSEQ multiplex PCR was the method, and the copy in TCRdb shows in-frame clones only, minus some. The sample has 90,000 or so clones, about 91% seen once; the top ten hold roughly 2%. The sample consisted of peripheral blood. The receptors shown here come from a human donor with active COVID-19. The donor label of this sample is uncertain.

This sequence joins TRBV5-1 and TRBJ2-5, with 8 positions matching TRBD2. Germline V CDR1 and CDR2: SGHRS, YFSETQ. The CDR3 extends over 14 amino acids. Trimming cost V 5 bases and J 5 bases; bases outside gene matches: 8. CDR3 sequence: CASRSTSGGETQYF. The CDR3 DNA is TGCGCCAGCAGGTCCACTAGCGGTGGTGAGACCCAGTACTTC.

The J gene is TRBJ2-7, the V gene TRBV18, with 9 bases identical to TRBD1. The CDR3 is 15 amino acids. In germline, CDR1 is KGHSH, CDR2 LQKENI. The V and J ends lost 3 bases and 5 bases, in that order; junction bases with no gene match: 8. This chain's CDR3 is CASSPRTGEVHEQYF. The CDR3 nucleotides are TGTGCCAGCTCACCCAGGACAGGGGAGGTCCACGAGCAGTACTTC. Looking up the rest from reference TRBV18 and TRBJ2-7 gives the full variable domain: NAGVMQNPRHLVRRRGQEARLRCSPMKGHSHVYWYRQLPEEGLKFMVYLQKENIIDESGMPKERFSAEFPKEGPSILRIQQVVRGDSAAYFCASSPRTGEVHEQYFGPGTRLTVT.

V gene TRBV3-1 (or the pseudogene TRBV3-2) combines with J gene TRBJ2-2; TRBD1 is a possible D gene (6 bases). This CDR3 is built from 15 residues. V was cut by 3 bases and J by 5 bases, with 13 bases left in between. Per the germline V gene, CDR1 is LGHDT and CDR2 is YNNKEL (reference sequence). The CDR3 region is CASSHPLRGTGELFF. DNA for the CDR3: TGTGCCAGCAGCCACCCTCTCAGGGGAACCGGGGAGCTGTTTTTT.

The V call is TRBV5-5, the J call TRBJ1-2; 8 bases map to TRBD1. The CDR3 runs to 14 residues. Germline CDR1 is SGHKS and CDR2 is YYEKEE (reference sequence). After removal of 5 bases from V and 0 bases from J, the junction contained 3 bases not matched to a gene. The CDR3 DNA sequence: TGTGCCAGCAGGAGACAGGGGTCTAACTATGGCTACACCTTC. Translation: CASRRQGSNYGYTF.

This sequence joins TRBV6-2 or TRBV6-3 and TRBJ2-7; TRBD1 matches at 7 bases. CDR1 MNHEY and CDR2 SVGEGT come from the germline V gene. The CDR3 runs 12 residues. Unmatched junction bases numbered 5, after V lost 5 bases and J lost 7 bases. CDR3 protein: CASSPDRVEQYF. As DNA, the CDR3 is TGTGCCAGCAGTCCCGACAGGGTGGAGCAGTACTTC.